The 23 T cell receptor beta chains below come from one sample, sequenced in a study of CD8 T cells in Susac syndrome. Reverse transcription of about 0.5 to 1 ug RNA used random hexamers. MiXCR, run by TCRdb on the immunoSEQ multiplex PCR reads, gives a single entry per CDR3 protein. The sample shows a few hundred thousand distinct CDR3 sequences, 80% to 95% of them seen only once. The sequencing input was CD8+ T cells from PBMCs. The receptor source for this set is a human donor with multiple sclerosis.

CDR3 amino acids: CASSERSQGAKGNQPQHF. The CDR3 DNA reads as TGTGCCAGCAGTGAAAGGTCCCAGGGGGCAAAAGGCAATCAGCCCCAGCATTTT. The V and J genes are TRBV2 and TRBJ1-5; 8 bases align to TRBD1. V was pared by 2 bases and J by 2 bases, with 11 bases of the junction left unmatched. Germline-derived CDR1 and CDR2 are SNHLY and FYNNEI. The CDR3 runs 18 residues.

This rearrangement joins TRBV11-2 to TRBJ2-3; 7 bases agree with TRBD1. Germline assignment: CDR1 SGHAT and CDR2 FQNNGV. Unmatched junction bases numbered 9, after V lost 5 bases and J lost 1 base. The CDR3 covers 16 residues. CDR3 coding DNA: TGTGCCAGCAGCCCCCTGACAGGACAGGGCACAGATACGCAGTATTTT. The encoded protein is CASSPLTGQGTDTQYF.

The J gene is TRBJ1-1, the V gene TRBV7-6; the match to TRBD1 covers 8 bases. V lost 5 bases, J lost 4 bases, and 6 bases stayed unmatched. This CDR3 comprises 14 residues. Germline V CDR1 and CDR2: SGHVS, FNYEAQ. DNA for the CDR3: TGTGCCAGCAGCCCAGGGGGCTCGGTCACTGAAGCTTTCTTT. This gives the protein CASSPGGSVTEAFF.

The chain links TRBV2 to TRBJ2-7, with 10 bases fitting TRBD2. CDR1 is SNHLY, CDR2 FYNNEI, per germline. CDR3 length equals 13 residues. Trimming at V came to 8 bases and at J to 2 bases, leaving 3 bases not matched to a gene. This CDR3 reads CASEREGTYEQYF. Here the CDR3 DNA reads TGTGCCAGCGAGCGGGAGGGGACCTACGAGCAGTACTTC.

This clonotype has just one count. This chain uses TRBV7-9 with TRBJ2-7, with D tentatively TRBD1 (6 bases). V was clipped by 5 bases and J by 0 bases, with 11 bases between them. Germline CDR1 SEHNR, CDR2 FQNEAQ (reference sequence). The CDR3 length is 14 residues. CDR3 protein: CASSAPGVSYEQYF. The CDR3 coding sequence is TGTGCCAGCAGCGCGCCAGGGGTCTCCTACGAGCAGTACTTC.

This clonotype was observed once. The chain employs TRBV4-2 and TRBJ2-2; 8 bases align to TRBD2. The ends lost 3 bases at V and 6 bases at J; junction bases unmatched: 3. The CDR3 contains 14 residues. Germline V lookup: CDR1 LGHNA, CDR2 YNFKEQ. CDR3 DNA sequence: TGTGCCAGCAGCCAGGGACTAGAGGCCGGGGAGCTGTTTTTT. Translating it yields CASSQGLEAGELFF.

The genes are TRBV9 and TRBJ2-1; 7 bases fit TRBD2. Germline CDR1 is SGDLS and CDR2 is YYNGEE. This CDR3 region has 17 residues. J lost 0 bases, V lost 0 bases, and 6 bases had no gene match. The CDR3 sequence: CASSVAGIAGSYNEQFF. The CDR3, as DNA: TGTGCCAGCAGCGTAGCTGGTATAGCGGGCTCCTACAATGAGCAGTTCTTC. The full variable domain, rest sourced from reference TRBV9 and TRBJ2-1, is DSGVTQTPKHLITATGQRVTLRCSPRSGDLSVYWYQQSLDQGLQFLIQYYNGEERAKGNILERFSAQQFPDLHSELNLSSLELGDSALYFCASSVAGIAGSYNEQFFGPGTRLTVL.

CDR3 DNA: TGTGCCAGCAGCCCCTTCCTAGCTGACGAGCAGTACTTC. Translation: CASSPFLADEQYF. The V and J genes are TRBV9 and TRBJ2-7; D possibly corresponds to TRBD2 (5 bases). The CDR3 runs 13 residues. CDR1 SGDLS and CDR2 YYNGEE come from the germline V gene. Trimming removed 4 bases at V and 5 bases at J, with 13 bases between. Full variable domain (remainder filled in from reference TRBV9 and TRBJ2-7): DSGVTQTPKHLITATGQRVTLRCSPRSGDLSVYWYQQSLDQGLQFLIQYYNGEERAKGNILERFSAQQFPDLHSELNLSSLELGDSALYFCASSPFLADEQYFGPGTRLTVT.

Only one count was recorded for this clonotype. V usage is TRBV7-9 and J usage is TRBJ2-5; D is possibly TRBD2 (7 bases). Germline V CDR1 and CDR2: SEHNR, FQNEAQ (reference sequence). The germline V and J ends were trimmed by 1 base and 3 bases, with 15 bases remaining between them. The CDR3 runs to 16 residues. The CDR3 loop reads CASSLVGRTDKETQYF. The CDR3 coding sequence is TGTGCCAGCAGCTTAGTCGGGAGGACAGATAAAGAGACCCAGTACTTC.

The chain joins TRBV27 to TRBJ2-7; TRBD2 aligns across 8 bases. The CDR3 totals 15 residues. Trimming removed 3 bases from V and 1 base from J; junction bases left unmatched: 5. Looked up from germline, CDR1 is MNHEY and CDR2 is SMNVEV (reference sequence). The CDR3 here is CASSFEGGGSYEQYF. The CDR3 bases are TGTGCCAGCAGTTTTGAGGGCGGGGGGTCCTACGAGCAGTACTTC.

The J gene is TRBJ2-2, the V gene TRBV9; D is uncertain. V lost 5 bases and J 4 bases, leaving 6 bases between the germline ends. CDR3 length equals 12 residues. CDR1 is SGDLS and CDR2 is YYNGEE in the germline V gene. The CDR3 nucleotides are TGTGCCAGCAGGTTGGGCACCGGGGAGCTGTTTTTT. Residues: CASRLGTGELFF.

The chain combines TRBV19 with TRBJ2-7; 9 nucleotides agree with TRBD1. The CDR3 consists of 17 residues. In germline, CDR1 is LNHDA, CDR2 SQIVND (reference sequence). J lost 1 base, V lost 7 bases, and 14 bases had no gene match. This chain's CDR3 is CASTPTGTGRSSYEQYF. The DNA for the CDR3 is TGTGCCAGTACTCCCACCGGGACAGGGAGGAGTTCCTACGAGCAGTACTTC.

The V and J genes are TRBV24-1 and TRBJ2-1; TRBD2 agrees at 11 bases. J was trimmed by 0 bases and V by 5 bases; bases with no gene match: 11. In germline, CDR1 is KGHDR, CDR2 SFDVKD. There are 19 residues in the CDR3. The CDR3 region is CATSAKALAGGSSYNEQFF. In DNA, the CDR3 is TGTGCCACCAGTGCCAAAGCCTTAGCGGGAGGGAGCTCCTACAATGAGCAGTTCTTC.

The gene calls are TRBV7-9 and TRBJ2-7, with D perhaps TRBD2 (5 bases). The V gene lost 2 bases and the J gene lost 1 base, with 12 bases spanning the gap. This CDR3 comprises 15 residues. Germline CDR1 and CDR2: SEHNR and FQNEAQ (reference sequence). The CDR3 coding sequence is TGTGCCAGCAGCTTAAGCGGACGGCCGTCCTACGAGCAGTACTTC. Its translation: CASSLSGRPSYEQYF.

V usage is TRBV19 and J usage is TRBJ2-4; 7 nucleotides match TRBD2. The trim removed 3 bases at V and 6 bases at J, leaving 14 bases unmatched. Germline loops: CDR1 LNHDA, CDR2 SQIVND (reference sequence). The CDR3 extends over 17 amino acids. The CDR3 spells CASSISAGTGFGNIQYF. CDR3 DNA sequence: TGTGCCAGTAGTATCTCAGCGGGGACGGGCTTTGGAAACATTCAGTACTTC.

The gene calls are TRBV12-3 or TRBV12-4 and TRBJ2-2; D unclear. Trimming removed 7 bases at V and 4 bases at J, with 25 bases between. This CDR3 spans 18 amino acids. CDR3 nucleotide sequence: TGTGCCAGCACAGAAACCGCCCCCATGAAACTGATCACCGGGGAGCTGTTTTTT. Encoded protein: CASTETAPMKLITGELFF.

CDR3 residues: CASSDRTSVVVGTGELFF. The CDR3 nucleotides are TGTGCCAGCAGTGATCGCACTAGCGTCGTCGTAGGCACCGGGGAGCTGTTTTTT. The chain has TRBV2 and TRBJ2-2; TRBD2 matches 7 bases. CDR3 length: 18 amino acids. V was clipped by 3 bases and J by 4 bases; unmatched bases: 14. Per germline, CDR1 SNHLY and CDR2 FYNNEI.

The gene calls are TRBV2 and TRBJ2-3, with 10 positions matching TRBD2. CDR1 and CDR2 (germline): SNHLY, FYNNEI. With V trimmed by 8 bases and J by 5 bases, 10 bases remained unmatched. The CDR3 is made up of 15 amino acids. CDR3 residues: CASHETSGALDTQYF. In DNA form, the CDR3 reads TGTGCCAGCCACGAAACTAGCGGGGCACTAGATACGCAGTATTTT.

The chain has TRBV3-1 and TRBJ2-1, with 10 bases fitting TRBD2. Unmatched junction bases numbered 6, after V lost 2 bases and J lost 5 bases. This CDR3 is built from 16 residues. Per germline, CDR1 LGHDT and CDR2 YNNKEL (reference sequence). This CDR3 reads CASSQIRTSGNNEQFF. In nucleotides, the CDR3 is TGTGCCAGCAGCCAAATCAGGACTAGCGGAAACAATGAGCAGTTCTTC.

The chain has TRBV2 and TRBJ1-1; a weak D match, TRBD1 (6 bases). Trimming stripped 8 bases from V and 9 bases from J, with 22 bases between. Per germline, CDR1 SNHLY and CDR2 FYNNEI. This CDR3 has 14 residues. The CDR3 DNA is TGTGCCAGCCCTGGGGGGGGCCCGAAGAGGAAAGCTTTCTTT. The encoded protein is CASPGGGPKRKAFF.

This chain links TRBV6-1 with TRBJ2-7; 8 bases map to TRBD2. With 2 bases clipped from V and 2 bases from J, the junction kept 5 bases outside the gene matches. CDR3 size: 15 residues. Germline CDR1 reads MNHNS; CDR2 reads SASEGT. CDR3 DNA: TGTGCCAGCAGTGAATTCCTAGCGGGTACCTACGAGCAGTACTTC. Translation: CASSEFLAGTYEQYF.

The rearrangement joins TRBV6-5 to TRBJ2-7; the D is unclear. CDR1 is MNHEY and CDR2 is SVGAGI in the germline V gene. This CDR3 contains 15 residues. Trimming left V 5 bases short and J 3 bases short, with 17 bases between. The CDR3 DNA sequence: TGTGCCAGCAGTGCCACAGAGGCGGCCGTCTACGAGCAGTACTTC. It codes for CASSATEAAVYEQYF.

This rearrangement joins TRBV19 to TRBJ1-1; D is possibly TRBD1 (6 bases). Trimming took 3 bases from V and 3 from J, leaving 11 bases between them. This CDR3 spans 14 amino acids. CDR1 LNHDA and CDR2 SQIVND come from the germline V gene (reference sequence). CDR3 coding DNA: TGTGCCAGTAGTATGTATGGGGGGCACACTGAAGCTTTCTTT. Translated: CASSMYGGHTEAFF.